This passage covers 14 T cell receptor beta chains from one sample sequenced in a study of cytomegalovirus exposure and HLA in healthy donors. In the PCR, 60 Vbeta and 13 Jbeta primers were used. Data came from immunoSEQ multiplex PCR; TCRdb stores just in-frame clones and leaves some out. This sample has some 190,000 clones; 75% to 85% occur once, and the top ten carry approximately 14%. Sequencing was done on a sample of PBMCs. Receptors originate from a woman in her 30s in good health and CMV-seropositive.

J is TRBJ2-1 and V is TRBV28; possibly TRBD2 for D (7 bases). The CDR3 is made up of 14 amino acids. V lost 3 bases and J 5 bases, leaving 11 bases between the germline ends. The V gene's germline CDR1 is MDHEN and CDR2 SYDVKM. CDR3 sequence (DNA): TGTGCCAGCAGTTTTACAGGGAGGGACAATGAGCAGTTCTTC. Translating gives CASSFTGRDNEQFF. The full variable domain, in which reference TRBV28 and TRBJ2-1 provide the parts outside the CDR3, is DVKVTQSSRYLVKRTGEKVFLECVQDMDHENMFWYRQDPGLGLRLIYFSYDVKMKEKGDIPEGYSVSREKKERFSLILESASTNQTSMYLCASSFTGRDNEQFFGPGTRLTVL.

The gene calls are TRBV5-4 and TRBJ1-2, with 9 bases lining up with TRBD1. The V gene end was trimmed by 5 bases and the J gene end by 4 bases; junction bases not matched to a gene: 6. Germline CDR1 SGHNT, CDR2 YYREEE (reference sequence). The CDR3 is 14 amino acids. The CDR3 spells CASSGTGSGYGYTF. DNA for the CDR3: TGTGCCAGCAGTGGGACAGGGTCCGGCTATGGCTACACCTTC. Combining the CDR3 with reference TRBV5-4 and TRBJ1-2 gives the whole variable domain ETGVTQSPTHLIKTRGQQVTLRCSSQSGHNTVSWYQQALGQGPQFIFQYYREEENGRGNFPPRFSGLQFPNYSSELNVNALELDDSALYLCASSGTGSGYGYTFGSGTRLTVV.

This clone was counted a few times. V gene TRBV7-2 combines with J gene TRBJ2-1, with TRBD1 matching over 7 bases. The trim removed 4 bases at V and 6 bases at J, leaving 15 bases unmatched. This CDR3 comprises 17 residues. Germline loops: CDR1 SGHTA, CDR2 FQGNSA. This CDR3 is CASSSTLSRGPGNEQFF. CDR3 in DNA: TGTGCCAGCAGCTCTACCCTTTCTAGGGGGCCCGGCAATGAGCAGTTCTTC.

The chain combines TRBV7-6 with TRBJ2-1; TRBD2 agrees at 14 bases. CDR1 is SGHVS, CDR2 FNYEAQ, per germline. Trimming at V came to 5 bases and at J to 6 bases, leaving 9 bases not matched to a gene. The CDR3 length is 17 residues. In DNA, the CDR3 is TGTGCCAGCAGCCTCGGACTAGCGGGGGGCCACGGCAATGAGCAGTTCTTC. It translates to CASSLGLAGGHGNEQFF.

The rearrangement joins TRBV15 to TRBJ1-4; D is unresolved. Trimming cost V 3 bases and J 3 bases, with 11 bases left between them. Germline CDR1 is LNHNV and CDR2 is YYDKDF (reference sequence). The CDR3 has 15 residues. In nucleotides, the CDR3 is TGTGCCACCAGCAGGGGCTACGGGGCTAATGAAAAACTGTTTTTT. This gives the protein CATSRGYGANEKLFF.

The rearrangement joins TRBV5-4 to TRBJ2-1; maybe TRBD2 (5 bases). The germline V gene has CDR1 SGHNT and CDR2 YYREEE (reference sequence). The ends were cut back, 4 bases at V and 5 bases at J, with 16 bases in the middle. The length of the CDR3 is 15 residues. As DNA, the CDR3 is TGTGCCAGCAGCCGGACTTTCGGGGAGCACAATGAGCAGTTCTTC. Translating gives CASSRTFGEHNEQFF.

This clone has only a few counts. V usage is TRBV11-1 and J usage is TRBJ1-2; D unclear. CDR1 SGHAT and CDR2 FQDESV come from the germline V gene (reference sequence). This CDR3 has 14 amino acids. Trimming cost V 5 bases and J 1 base, with 11 bases left between them. CDR3 in DNA: TGTGCCAGCAGCCCGGGGAGGCTTAACTATGGCTACACCTTC. Amino acids: CASSPGRLNYGYTF.

The chain carries TRBV9 and TRBJ2-5; TRBD2 might be the D (5 bases). The CDR3 extends over 13 amino acids. The V end lost 6 bases, the J end lost 5 bases, and 14 bases lay between the germline ends. The germline V gene has CDR1 SGDLS and CDR2 YYNGEE. The CDR3 nucleotides are TGTGCCAGCAAAGTCGGGGTCCTTGAGACCCAGTACTTC. The encoded protein is CASKVGVLETQYF.

The V gene is TRBV27, the J gene TRBJ2-3; tentatively, D is TRBD2 (6 bases). The CDR3 is made up of 17 amino acids. Trimming pared 6 bases from V and 1 base from J, leaving 20 bases between. Germline V CDR1 and CDR2: MNHEY, SMNVEV (reference sequence). CDR3 sequence (DNA): TGTGCCAGCAGGGGAACTAGCACACCGGCTGGCACAGATACGCAGTATTTT. Translating gives CASRGTSTPAGTDTQYF.

The rearrangement links TRBV7-8 to TRBJ1-1; 8 bases match TRBD1. The CDR3 is made up of 13 amino acids. V gave up 5 bases and J gave up 5 bases; unmatched junction bases: 4. Germline V gene data show CDR1 as SGHVS and CDR2 as FQNEAQ. CDR3 sequence (DNA): TGTGCCAGCAGCACTACAGGGGGTACTGAAGCTTTCTTT. Its translation: CASSTTGGTEAFF.

The V call is TRBV27, the J call TRBJ2-1, with 9 positions matching TRBD2. Trimming at V came to 2 bases and at J to 6 bases, leaving 8 bases not matched to a gene. The germline CDR1 and CDR2 sequences are MNHEY and SMNVEV (reference sequence). The CDR3 contains 16 residues. The CDR3 region is CASSLGWRGGSNEQFF. The CDR3 DNA reads TGTGCCAGCAGTTTAGGGTGGCGGGGGGGAAGCAATGAGCAGTTCTTC.

The rearrangement links TRBV30 to TRBJ1-4; maybe TRBD1 (5 bases). The CDR3 consists of 14 residues. Trimming stripped 3 bases from V and 3 bases from J, with 11 bases between. CDR1 and CDR2 (germline): GTSNPN, SVGIG (reference sequence). CDR3 in amino acids: CAWRLKGPNEKLFF. CDR3 nucleotide sequence: TGTGCCTGGAGATTAAAGGGGCCTAATGAAAAACTGTTTTTT.

V gene TRBV27 combines with J gene TRBJ2-7, with TRBD1 matching over 9 bases. Looked up from germline, CDR1 is MNHEY and CDR2 is SMNVEV (reference sequence). J gave up 0 bases and V 5 bases, and 8 bases lay outside the gene matches. CDR3 length: 16 residues. The CDR3 region has the DNA TGTGCCAGCAGTCGTGTCCCACAGGGGGCCTCCTACGAGCAGTACTTC. This translates into CASSRVPQGASYEQYF.

Points on this clone: A junction boundary mismatches the germline segment, possibly from a read error. The rearrangement joins TRBV7-9 to TRBJ2-7; TRBD1 aligns across 7 bases. This CDR3 region has 14 residues. CDR1 is SEHNR and CDR2 is FQNEAQ in the germline V gene (reference sequence). CDR3 amino acids: CSSSFGQAPYEQYF. DNA for the CDR3: TGTTCCAGCAGCTTCGGACAGGCCCCCTACGAGCAGTACTTC.